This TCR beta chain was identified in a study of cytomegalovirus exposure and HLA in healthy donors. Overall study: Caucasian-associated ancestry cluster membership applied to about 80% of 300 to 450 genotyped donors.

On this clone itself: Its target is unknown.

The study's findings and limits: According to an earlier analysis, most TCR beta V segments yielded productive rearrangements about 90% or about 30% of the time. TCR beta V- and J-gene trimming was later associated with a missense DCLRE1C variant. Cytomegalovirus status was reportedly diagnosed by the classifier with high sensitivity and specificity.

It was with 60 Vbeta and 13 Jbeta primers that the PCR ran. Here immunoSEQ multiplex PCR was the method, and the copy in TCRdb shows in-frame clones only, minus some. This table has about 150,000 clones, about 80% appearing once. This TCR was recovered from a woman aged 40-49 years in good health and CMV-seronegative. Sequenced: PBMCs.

The CDR3 region is CASTGSSYEQYF. DNA of the CDR3: TGTGCCAGCACAGGAAGCTCCTACGAGCAGTACTTC. The chain joins TRBV19 to TRBJ2-7; D might be TRBD1 (5 bases). The germline V and J ends were trimmed by 9 bases and 0 bases, with 9 bases remaining between them. Per germline, CDR1 LNHDA and CDR2 SQIVND (reference sequence). The CDR3 length is 12 residues.